Below, 13 T cell receptor beta chains from the same sample are listed, as sequenced in a study of T cells in Graves' hyperthyroidism and ophthalmopathy (dated by TCRdb to the late 2010s). To prepare the library, multiplex PCR was applied. TCRdb shows the sequencer as Illumina HiSeq 2000. TCR beta CDR3 regions were amplified from RNA transcripts. The TCR CDR3 was subjected to a first round of RT-PCR using the HTBI primer set and the Qiagen OneStep RT-PCR kit. The raw public data were reprocessed by TCRdb itself: fastp quality trimming at Q25, MiXCR clonotype calling, in-frame beta chains only. Merged by CDR3 protein, the rows form single entries marked with the most common genes and DNA. The sample table shows about 610,000 distinct CDR3 sequences, and about 15% are seen once. About 4.5% of the sample belongs to the ten largest clones. The sequenced sample was blood. The receptors were sampled from a woman in her forties with Graves' ophthalmopathy.

This rearrangement joins TRBV12-3 or TRBV12-4 to TRBJ2-3; D remains unclear. There are 14 residues in the CDR3. The V and J ends lost 7 bases and 2 bases respectively, with 13 bases between them. CDR3 in amino acids: CASTWELPTDTQYF. The CDR3 DNA reads TGTGCCAGCACCTGGGAACTACCCACAGATACGCAGTATTTT.

The V and J genes are TRBV7-9 and TRBJ1-5; TRBD1 is a possible D gene (6 bases). The V end lost 5 bases, the J end lost 11 bases, and 19 bases lay between the germline ends. From germline, CDR1 is SEHNR and CDR2 FQNEAQ (reference sequence). CDR3 length: 14 residues. This CDR3 reads CASSPRDKAPSQHF. CDR3 DNA: TGTGCCAGCAGCCCCCGGGACAAGGCCCCGTCCCAGCATTTT.

In its sample, this clonotype was seen a few times. V and J are TRBV12-3 or TRBV12-4 and TRBJ2-4; D is ambiguous. V was trimmed by 1 base and J by 6 bases, leaving 7 bases between them. CDR3 length: 13 residues. The CDR3 DNA follows: TGTGCCAGCAGTTTAGGCAGTGCAAACATTCAGTACTTC. As protein: CASSLGSANIQYF.

Many counts were recorded for this clonotype. This rearrangement joins TRBV5-1 to TRBJ2-7, with TRBD1 identical over 12 bases. This CDR3 has 17 amino acids. Trimming took 4 bases from V and 3 from J; bases not matched to a gene: 11. Germline lookup yields CDR1 SGHRS and CDR2 YFSETQ. The CDR3 reads CASSPGTGGAASYEQYF. The CDR3 coding sequence is TGCGCCAGCAGCCCCGGGACAGGGGGCGCAGCGAGCTACGAGCAGTACTTC.

The sample holds many counts of this clonotype. Here the CDR3 reads CASSLSGWGANVLTF. CDR3 nucleotide sequence: TGCGCCAGCAGCTTATCAGGGTGGGGGGCCAACGTCCTGACTTTC. The V call is TRBV5-1, the J call TRBJ2-6; the D gene is possibly TRBD1 (5 bases). The ends were cut back, 2 bases at V and 4 bases at J, with 10 bases in the middle. The germline V gene has CDR1 SGHRS and CDR2 YFSETQ. CDR3 length: 15 amino acids.

This clonotype was counted many times. The chain couples TRBV19 to TRBJ1-1; perhaps TRBD1 as D (5 bases). Trimming took 1 base from V and 2 from J, leaving 8 bases between them. There are 14 residues in the CDR3. CDR1 is LNHDA, CDR2 SQIVND, per germline (reference sequence). CDR3 amino acids: CASSIGGGNTEAFF. The CDR3 bases are TGTGCCAGTAGTATAGGCGGGGGAAACACTGAAGCTTTCTTT.

The sample holds many counts of this clonotype. The chain joins TRBV20-1 to TRBJ2-7, with a tentative D call TRBD2 (5 bases). CDR1 is DFQATT, CDR2 SNEGSKA, per germline (reference sequence). With 7 bases removed from V and 4 bases from J, the gap between germline ends came to 11 bases. The CDR3 contains 11 residues. This CDR3 is CSGLKEYEQYF. CDR3 coding DNA: TGCAGTGGACTAAAGGAGTACGAGCAGTACTTC.

This chain's CDR3 is CASSRDILNTEAFF. The CDR3 DNA reads TGTGCCAGCAGCCGGGACATATTGAACACTGAAGCTTTCTTT. The V and J genes are TRBV28 and TRBJ1-1; D is perhaps TRBD1 (6 bases). V shed 6 bases and J shed 0 bases, with 11 bases lying between them. The CDR3 consists of 14 residues. Looked up from germline, CDR1 is MDHEN and CDR2 is SYDVKM. The whole variable domain, remainder taken from reference TRBV28 and TRBJ1-1, is DVKVTQSSRYLVKRTGEKVFLECVQDMDHENMFWYRQDPGLGLRLIYFSYDVKMKEKGDIPEGYSVSREKKERFSLILESASTNQTSMYLCASSRDILNTEAFFGQGTRLTVV.

This clonotype was detected many times. The chain joins TRBV15 to TRBJ1-1, with D possibly being TRBD1 (6 bases). Germline CDR1 is LNHNV and CDR2 is YYDKDF (reference sequence). This CDR3 is built from 15 residues. The V end lost 1 base, the J end lost 6 bases, and 15 bases lay between the germline ends. This CDR3 is CATSRVQGRVAEAFF. The CDR3 nucleotides read TGTGCCACCAGCAGAGTCCAGGGGAGGGTAGCTGAAGCTTTCTTT.

This clonotype showed up many times. This chain connects TRBV2 to TRBJ2-7; 8 positions match TRBD2. There are 17 residues in the CDR3. Trimming removed 8 bases from V and 2 bases from J; junction bases left unmatched: 17. CDR1 and CDR2 from the germline V gene are SNHLY and FYNNEI. The CDR3 here is CASGNLKFSGTTYEQYF. The DNA for the CDR3 is TGTGCCAGCGGAAACTTAAAATTTAGCGGGACTACCTACGAGCAGTACTTC. Based on the CDR3 plus reference TRBV2 and TRBJ2-7, the full variable domain is EPEVTQTPSHQVTQMGQEVILRCVPISNHLYFYWYRQILGQKVEFLVSFYNNEISEKSEIFDDQFSVERPDGSNFTLKIRSTKLEDSAMYFCASGNLKFSGTTYEQYFGPGTRLTVT.

This clonotype was observed at least ten times. The chain links TRBV27 to TRBJ1-2, with 12 bases aligning to TRBD1. The CDR3 spans 12 residues. The germline V gene encodes CDR1 MNHEY and CDR2 SMNVEV (reference sequence). V shed 8 bases and J 8 bases; nucleotides not matched to a gene: 3. DNA for the CDR3: TGTGCCAGCGCTGGGACAGGGGGCGGCTACACCTTC. Protein product: CASAGTGGGYTF.

V is TRBV24-1 and J is TRBJ1-5; no definite D call. CDR3 size: 13 residues. V was shortened by 2 bases and J by 3 bases, with 4 bases between the two germline ends. From germline, CDR1 is KGHDR and CDR2 SFDVKD. The CDR3 here is CATSDSPNQPQHF. CDR3 sequence (DNA): TGTGCCACCAGTGATTCCCCCAATCAGCCCCAGCATTTT.

Concerning this clonotype itself: One junction end disagrees with the germline gene, perhaps due to a read error. V usage is TRBV20-1 and J usage is TRBJ1-2; weak D call: TRBD1 (6 bases). Germline CDR1 and CDR2: DFQATT and SNEGSKA (reference sequence). The CDR3 length is 11 residues. The DNA of the CDR3 is TGCAGTGCTAGAGGGTCAGGGGACACAATCTTC. Translation gives CSARGSGDTIF.